This is a list of T cell receptor beta chains from one sample in a study of shared clonotypes between healthy human individuals. Generated by immunoSEQ multiplex PCR, the TCRdb table keeps only in-frame clones and is missing some. This table holds roughly 2.5 million clones, about 92% found once. Sequencing was carried out using naive CD4+ T cells sorted from blood. These receptors were obtained from a man between 18 and 35 years old in good health. The CDR3 runs from the conserved cysteine through the conserved F or W. Each record gives: J gene, clone size, V gene, D gene, CDR3 DNA, CDR3 protein. D genes are given only for firm matches. Clone size is given for some rows only: seen once, a few or many times, or a class if the clone is expanded.

j_gene: TRBJ2-3
abundance: NA
v_gene: TRBV29-1
d_gene: NA
CDR3nt: TGCAGCGTTGGGTCTGCCTTCACAGATACGCAGTATTTT
CDR3aa: CSVGSAFTDTQYF

j_gene: TRBJ2-3
abundance: NA
v_gene: TRBV5-4
d_gene: NA
CDR3nt: TGTGCCAGCAGCTTAAGTGGCGGGGATACGCAGTATTTT
CDR3aa: CASSLSGGDTQYF

j_gene: TRBJ1-5
abundance: NA
v_gene: TRBV7-2
d_gene: NA
CDR3nt: TGTGCTAGCAGCTTAGAGGGCGGTAGCAATCAGCCCCAGCATTTT
CDR3aa: CASSLEGGSNQPQHF

j_gene: TRBJ2-2
abundance: NA
v_gene: TRBV18
d_gene: TRBD1
CDR3nt: TGTGCCAGCTCACCCGGACAGGGGGCCGGCGGGGAGCTGTTTTTT
CDR3aa: CASSPGQGAGGELFF

j_gene: TRBJ2-3
abundance: NA
v_gene: TRBV25-1
d_gene: TRBD2
CDR3nt: TGTGCCAGCAGGGGACTAGAGATTGCGACGCAGTATTTT
CDR3aa: CASRGLEIATQYF

j_gene: TRBJ1-3
abundance: NA
v_gene: TRBV6-5
d_gene: NA
CDR3nt: TGTGCCAGCAGTCCTCCAGGGGCGTACACCATATATTTT
CDR3aa: CASSPPGAYTIYF

j_gene: TRBJ1-5
abundance: once
v_gene: TRBV7-9
d_gene: NA
CDR3nt: TGTGCCAGCAGCGCCGATAGCAATCAGCCCCAGCATTTT
CDR3aa: CASSADSNQPQHF

j_gene: TRBJ2-3
abundance: NA
v_gene: TRBV4-1
d_gene: NA
CDR3nt: TGCGCCAGCAGTGGAGCGGGTAGGGATACGCAGTATTTT
CDR3aa: CASSGAGRDTQYF

j_gene: TRBJ2-2
abundance: NA
v_gene: TRBV2
d_gene: NA
CDR3nt: TGTGCCAGCAGTGAAGCGATGGGGACCGGGGAGCTGTTTTTT
CDR3aa: CASSEAMGTGELFF

j_gene: TRBJ2-4
abundance: NA
v_gene: TRBV11-2
d_gene: NA
CDR3nt: TGTGCCAGCAGCTTAGTGATGGGACTTCTAAATGGTACAAACATTCAGTACTTC
CDR3aa: CASSLVMGLLNGTNIQYF

j_gene: TRBJ2-1
abundance: NA
v_gene: TRBV6-4
d_gene: NA
CDR3nt: TGTGCCAGGAAATCCTACAATGAGCAGTTCTTC
CDR3aa: CARKSYNEQFF

j_gene: TRBJ1-3
abundance: NA
v_gene: TRBV6-1
d_gene: NA
CDR3nt: TGTGCCAGCAGTGGGAAATACGGAAACACCATATATTTT
CDR3aa: CASSGKYGNTIYF

j_gene: TRBJ2-1
abundance: NA
v_gene: TRBV6-5
d_gene: TRBD1
CDR3nt: TGTGCCAGCAGTTACGGGACAGGGACGAGGTACAATGAGCAGTTCTTC
CDR3aa: CASSYGTGTRYNEQFF

j_gene: TRBJ2-7
abundance: NA
v_gene: TRBV30
d_gene: NA
CDR3nt: TGTGCCTGTATCAGAATGACTGAGCAGTACTTC
CDR3aa: CACIRMTEQYF

j_gene: TRBJ1-1
abundance: few
v_gene: TRBV7-9
d_gene: TRBD1
CDR3nt: TGTGCCAGCAGCCAAAACAGGGACAGTCCCACTGAAGCTTTCTTT
CDR3aa: CASSQNRDSPTEAFF

j_gene: TRBJ1-5
abundance: NA
v_gene: TRBV5-1
d_gene: NA
CDR3nt: TGCGCCAGCAGCTTGGCCGGCAATCAGCCCCAGCATTTT
CDR3aa: CASSLAGNQPQHF

j_gene: TRBJ2-7
abundance: NA
v_gene: TRBV7-2
d_gene: NA
CDR3nt: TGTGCCAGCAGCCCCGGGGGTCTCAAATCCTACGAGCAGTACTTC
CDR3aa: CASSPGGLKSYEQYF

j_gene: TRBJ1-2
abundance: NA
v_gene: TRBV5-4
d_gene: NA
CDR3nt: TGTGCCAGCAGCTTGGTATCCGGGTATGGCTACACCTTC
CDR3aa: CASSLVSGYGYTF

j_gene: TRBJ1-1
abundance: NA
v_gene: TRBV6-1
d_gene: NA
CDR3nt: TGTGCCAGCATCCAGGGTTTGAACACTGAAGCTTTCTTT
CDR3aa: CASIQGLNTEAFF

j_gene: TRBJ1-6
abundance: NA
v_gene: TRBV7-3
d_gene: NA
CDR3nt: TGTGCCAGCAGCCCCGACAGTTATTCACCCCTCCACTTT
CDR3aa: CASSPDSYSPLHF

j_gene: TRBJ2-7
abundance: NA
v_gene: TRBV7-2
d_gene: NA
CDR3nt: TGTGCCAGCAGCTTAGAGGCCGGGAGCTCCTACGAGCAGTACTTC
CDR3aa: CASSLEAGSSYEQYF

j_gene: TRBJ1-4
abundance: few
v_gene: TRBV10-3
d_gene: NA
CDR3nt: TGTGCCATCAGTGAGCAGAATGAAAAACTGTTTTTT
CDR3aa: CAISEQNEKLFF

j_gene: TRBJ1-2
abundance: NA
v_gene: TRBV7-8
d_gene: NA
CDR3nt: TGTGCCAGCAGCTTAGATATTAGAGGGTCAGCCACCTTC
CDR3aa: CASSLDIRGSATF

j_gene: TRBJ2-7
abundance: NA
v_gene: TRBV2
d_gene: NA
CDR3nt: TGTGCCAGCAGTGACGAGCCTCGGGGCTACGAGCAGTACTTC
CDR3aa: CASSDEPRGYEQYF

j_gene: TRBJ2-5
abundance: NA
v_gene: TRBV30
d_gene: TRBD2
CDR3nt: TGTGCCTGGACGTGGGGAGGGGAGACCCAGTACTTC
CDR3aa: CAWTWGGETQYF

j_gene: TRBJ2-7
abundance: NA
v_gene: TRBV6-1
d_gene: TRBD1
CDR3nt: TGTGCCAGCAGAAGAGGGGGCTCCCTTTACGAGCAGTACTTC
CDR3aa: CASRRGGSLYEQYF

j_gene: TRBJ2-7
abundance: NA
v_gene: TRBV14
d_gene: TRBD2
CDR3nt: TGTGCCAGCAGCCTATTTAGCGGGGGCTCCTACGAGCAGTACTTC
CDR3aa: CASSLFSGGSYEQYF

j_gene: TRBJ2-1
abundance: NA
v_gene: TRBV7-2
d_gene: NA
CDR3nt: TGTGCCAGCAGCTTAGGGGCAGGGGGGACCTACAATGAGCAGTTCTTC
CDR3aa: CASSLGAGGTYNEQFF

j_gene: TRBJ1-6
abundance: NA
v_gene: TRBV10-2
d_gene: NA
CDR3nt: TGCGCCAGCAGTGAGTATCGCGGGGCCTCACCCCTCCACTTT
CDR3aa: CASSEYRGASPLHF

j_gene: TRBJ1-6
abundance: NA
v_gene: TRBV5-1
d_gene: NA
CDR3nt: TGCGCCAGCAGCTTGGAGGGGGGAAGGAATAATTCACCCCTCCACTTT
CDR3aa: CASSLEGGRNNSPLHF

j_gene: TRBJ1-5
abundance: once
v_gene: TRBV7-2
d_gene: NA
CDR3nt: TGTGCCAGCAGCTTCCACGACTGGTATAGCAATCAGCCCCAGCATTTT
CDR3aa: CASSFHDWYSNQPQHF

j_gene: TRBJ1-2
abundance: NA
v_gene: TRBV6-6
d_gene: NA
CDR3nt: TGTGCCAGCAGTTACTTGGGACGCTCGCAGGGTGGCTACACCTTC
CDR3aa: CASSYLGRSQGGYTF

j_gene: TRBJ2-4
abundance: NA
v_gene: TRBV19
d_gene: TRBD1
CDR3nt: TGTGCCAGTAGTATTGGTGCCGGGACAGGTGGCAAAAACATTCAGTACTTC
CDR3aa: CASSIGAGTGGKNIQYF

j_gene: TRBJ2-7
abundance: NA
v_gene: TRBV4-3
d_gene: TRBD1
CDR3nt: TGCGCCAGCAGCCAGGGGACAGAGACCTCCTACGAGCAGTACTTC
CDR3aa: CASSQGTETSYEQYF

j_gene: TRBJ1-1
abundance: few
v_gene: TRBV29-1
d_gene: NA
CDR3nt: TGCAGCGTTGCTACGGGCGGGAACACTGAAGCTTTCTTT
CDR3aa: CSVATGGNTEAFF

j_gene: TRBJ2-5
abundance: NA
v_gene: TRBV30
d_gene: NA
CDR3nt: TGTGCCTGGAGCCCGCAAGAGACCCAGTACTTC
CDR3aa: CAWSPQETQYF

j_gene: TRBJ2-5
abundance: NA
v_gene: TRBV2
d_gene: TRBD2
CDR3nt: TGTGCCAGCAGTTCGAGACTAGCGGGGGAAGAGACCCAGTACTTC
CDR3aa: CASSSRLAGEETQYF

j_gene: TRBJ2-3
abundance: NA
v_gene: TRBV5-6
d_gene: TRBD2
CDR3nt: TGTGCCAGCAGCTTAGCGGGGAGCACAGATACGCAGTATTTT
CDR3aa: CASSLAGSTDTQYF

j_gene: TRBJ2-7
abundance: NA
v_gene: TRBV5-1
d_gene: TRBD2
CDR3nt: TGCGCCAGCAGCTTGGGGCCATACGCGGGAGGAGGTGAGCAGTACTTC
CDR3aa: CASSLGPYAGGGEQYF

j_gene: TRBJ2-1
abundance: NA
v_gene: TRBV25-1
d_gene: TRBD2
CDR3nt: TGTGCCAGCAGTCCGCAGGTCGGCAGCGGGGGATACAATGAGCAGTTCTTC
CDR3aa: CASSPQVGSGGYNEQFF

j_gene: TRBJ2-1
abundance: NA
v_gene: TRBV18
d_gene: TRBD1
CDR3nt: TGTGCCAGCTCCACGACAGGGGATCTCTACAATGAGCAGTTCTTC
CDR3aa: CASSTTGDLYNEQFF

j_gene: TRBJ2-2
abundance: NA
v_gene: TRBV10-3
d_gene: NA
CDR3nt: TGTGCCATCAGTGAGTCAGGAGCTTTAGGGCAGAACACCGGGGAGCTGTTTTTT
CDR3aa: CAISESGALGQNTGELFF

j_gene: TRBJ2-7
abundance: NA
v_gene: TRBV7-2
d_gene: TRBD2
CDR3nt: TGTGCCAGCAGTTCCGGGACTAGCTCCCACGAGCAGTACTTC
CDR3aa: CASSSGTSSHEQYF

j_gene: TRBJ1-1
abundance: NA
v_gene: TRBV5-1
d_gene: NA
CDR3nt: TGCGCCAGCAGCTTGGGATTGGGCAGGAGGGGGACTCCTGAAGCTTTCTTT
CDR3aa: CASSLGLGRRGTPEAFF

j_gene: TRBJ2-3
abundance: NA
v_gene: TRBV30
d_gene: NA
CDR3nt: TGTGCCTGGAGTGGGGGGAAAAGGGGCACAGATACGCAGTATTTT
CDR3aa: CAWSGGKRGTDTQYF

j_gene: TRBJ2-7
abundance: NA
v_gene: TRBV18
d_gene: NA
CDR3nt: TGTGCCAGCTCACCTGAATCCTACGAGCAGTACTTC
CDR3aa: CASSPESYEQYF

j_gene: TRBJ2-7
abundance: NA
v_gene: TRBV10-3
d_gene: NA
CDR3nt: TGTGCCATCAGGCCCGCAGGGTTCACCTACGAGCAGTACTTC
CDR3aa: CAIRPAGFTYEQYF

j_gene: TRBJ1-5
abundance: NA
v_gene: TRBV28
d_gene: TRBD1
CDR3nt: TGTGCCAGCAGTCGGACAGGGATCTTGCGGCAGCCCCAGCATTTT
CDR3aa: CASSRTGILRQPQHF

j_gene: TRBJ2-3
abundance: NA
v_gene: TRBV7-2
d_gene: NA
CDR3nt: TGTGCCAGCAGCTTATCCGGGTCTAGCACAGATACGCAGTATTTT
CDR3aa: CASSLSGSSTDTQYF

j_gene: TRBJ2-5
abundance: NA
v_gene: TRBV9
d_gene: NA
CDR3nt: TGTGCCAGCAGCGTAGCTAGTAGAGGAGCTGAGACCCAGTACTTC
CDR3aa: CASSVASRGAETQYF

j_gene: TRBJ1-2
abundance: NA
v_gene: TRBV19
d_gene: NA
CDR3nt: TGTGCCAGTAGTTCCCAAGTTGGGGTAGATGGCTACACCTTC
CDR3aa: CASSSQVGVDGYTF

j_gene: TRBJ2-3
abundance: NA
v_gene: TRBV5-1
d_gene: NA
CDR3nt: TGCGCCAGCAGCTTGGGGGAGAGGGCAGATACGCAGTATTTT
CDR3aa: CASSLGERADTQYF

j_gene: TRBJ1-2
abundance: few
v_gene: TRBV30
d_gene: TRBD1
CDR3nt: TGTGCCTGGAGTGGACAGGGGGCGCAGGACTATGGCTACACCTTC
CDR3aa: CAWSGQGAQDYGYTF

j_gene: TRBJ1-1
abundance: NA
v_gene: TRBV29-1
d_gene: TRBD1
CDR3nt: TGCAGCGTTGATGGTGAACCGGGACAGGTTTTTACTGAAGCTTTCTTT
CDR3aa: CSVDGEPGQVFTEAFF

j_gene: TRBJ2-7
abundance: NA
v_gene: TRBV6-5
d_gene: TRBD1
CDR3nt: TGTGCCAGCAGTGACAGGGTGGGGGAGCAGTACTTC
CDR3aa: CASSDRVGEQYF

j_gene: TRBJ2-6
abundance: NA
v_gene: TRBV6-5
d_gene: TRBD1
CDR3nt: TGTGCCAGCAGCCGACAGGGTTTGGGGGCCAACGTCCTGACTTTC
CDR3aa: CASSRQGLGANVLTF

j_gene: TRBJ1-1
abundance: NA
v_gene: TRBV10-3
d_gene: NA
CDR3nt: TGTGCCATCCGCGAGGACACCCTGGGAGGGGCTGAAGCTTTCTTT
CDR3aa: CAIREDTLGGAEAFF